Listed below are T cell receptor beta chains from one sample, sequenced in a study of OX40 agonist ivuxolimab in advanced cancers. The method was immunoSEQ multiplex PCR; TCRdb's version includes in-frame clones alone and lacks a portion of them. The data show about 70,000 clones, with 86% seen just once and 6.5% to 7.5% held by the top ten. The source material was CD4+ or CD8+ T cells sorted from blood, sampled in a trial of the OX40 agonist ivuxolimab. The receptors come from an adult with an advanced solid tumor such as melanoma, head and neck, liver or kidney cancer. CDR3s include the opening cysteine and the closing phenylalanine or tryptophan. D genes are given only for firm matches. The size field is filled for only some rows; it gives once, few, many or a size class.

D gene	J gene	CDR3 length	clone size	V gene	CDR3 protein	CDR3 DNA
.	TRBJ1-6	17	once	TRBV6-1	CASSEWGQGVYNSPLHF	TGTGCCAGCAGTGAATGGGGTCAGGGAGTCTATAATTCACCCCTCCACTTT
.	TRBJ1-1	15	once	TRBV19	CASSIVGQGYTEAFF	TGTGCCAGTAGTATAGTAGGGCAGGGATACACTGAAGCTTTCTTT
.	TRBJ1-1	15	.	TRBV5-1	CASSLVAPTNTEAFF	TGCGCCAGCAGCTTGGTCGCACCTACGAACACTGAAGCTTTCTTT
.	TRBJ2-3	14	.	TRBV4-2	CASSLAGGTDTQYF	TGTGCCAGCAGCTTGGCCGGGGGCACAGATACGCAGTATTTT
.	TRBJ1-2	13	.	TRBV19	CASKEITNYGYTF	TGTGCCAGTAAGGAGATAACTAACTATGGCTACACCTTC
.	TRBJ1-1	13	.	TRBV5-8	CASRRTENTEAFF	TGTGCCAGCAGGCGGACAGAAAACACTGAAGCTTTCTTT
.	TRBJ2-7	15	.	TRBV19	CASSPQMQGTYEQYF	TGTGCCAGTAGCCCACAAATGCAGGGGACCTACGAGCAGTACTTC
.	TRBJ2-3	12	.	TRBV7-9	CASSRTADTQYF	TGTGCCAGCAGTCGAACCGCAGATACGCAGTATTTT
.	TRBJ2-7	13	.	TRBV5-5	CASSLISSYEQYF	TGTGCCAGCAGCCTTATTAGTTCCTACGAGCAGTACTTC
.	TRBJ1-5	14	.	TRBV7-2	CASSSQGSGQPQHF	TGTGCCAGCAGCTCTCAGGGGAGTGGACAGCCCCAGCATTTT
.	TRBJ1-1	15	.	TRBV7-9	CASSLDHREGTEAFF	TGTGCCAGCAGCTTAGACCACAGGGAGGGGACTGAAGCTTTCTTT
.	TRBJ2-2	17	.	TRBV11-2	CASSWGVWTANTGELFF	TGTGCCAGCAGCTGGGGGGTCTGGACAGCGAACACCGGGGAGCTGTTTTTT
TRBD2	TRBJ2-3	15	.	TRBV7-2	CASSLAGFNTDTQYF	TGTGCCAGCAGCCTAGCGGGTTTCAACACAGATACGCAGTATTTT
.	TRBJ1-3	13	.	TRBV6-1	CASRGRAGNTIYF	TGTGCCAGCAGAGGCAGAGCTGGAAACACCATATATTTT
TRBD1	TRBJ1-2	13	many	TRBV5-4	CASTHQGGYGYTF	TGTGCCAGCACCCACCAGGGGGGCTATGGCTACACCTTC
TRBD2	TRBJ2-1	14	.	TRBV30	CAWTLLAGGYEQFF	TGTGCCTGGACCTTGTTAGCGGGGGGTTATGAGCAGTTCTTC
TRBD2	TRBJ2-1	20	.	TRBV5-8	CASRKDLGLAGGGANNEQFF	TGTGCCAGCCGAAAGGATCTGGGACTAGCGGGAGGAGGGGCTAACAATGAGCAGTTCTTC
.	TRBJ2-7	16	.	TRBV7-2	CASSLVGGYRSYEQYF	TGTGCCAGCAGCTTAGTAGGGGGATACCGCTCCTACGAGCAGTACTTC
TRBD1	TRBJ1-1	16	.	TRBV6-1	CASSGPTGRMNTEAFF	TGTGCCAGCAGTGGACCGACAGGGCGGATGAACACTGAAGCTTTCTTT
TRBD1	TRBJ1-5	17	.	TRBV18	CASSPGGGQGDNQPQHF	TGTGCCAGCTCACCGGGAGGAGGCCAGGGGGACAATCAGCCCCAGCATTTT
.	TRBJ1-3	15	.	TRBV27	CASRLTPGSGNTIYF	TGTGCCAGCAGGCTAACCCCTGGGTCTGGAAACACCATATATTTT
.	TRBJ2-7	14	.	TRBV5-6	CASSLMAGPYEQYF	TGTGCCAGCAGCTTGATGGCAGGGCCCTACGAGCAGTACTTC
TRBD1	TRBJ2-4	13	.	TRBV6-1	CASNRGTKNIQYF	TGTGCCAGTAACAGGGGAACCAAAAACATTCAGTACTTC
TRBD2	TRBJ2-3	16	.	TRBV27	CASSLTSGTLTDTQYF	TGTGCCAGCAGTTTAACTAGCGGGACCCTCACAGATACGCAGTATTTT
.	TRBJ1-6	14	.	TRBV11-3	CASSLAGNNSPLHF	TGTGCCAGCAGCTTAGCAGGGAATAATTCACCCCTCCACTTT
TRBD1	TRBJ2-5	16	.	TRBV5-1	CASSEIPGQGLETQYF	TGCGCCAGCAGCGAAATCCCGGGACAGGGTTTAGAGACCCAGTACTTC
.	TRBJ1-2	18	.	TRBV6-1	CASSGPLRLSGEVIGYTF	TGTGCCAGCAGTGGTCCCCTTCGGTTGTCCGGGGAAGTGATTGGCTACACCTTC
TRBD1	TRBJ1-2	16	.	TRBV5-6	CASSFPPTTGNRGYTF	TGTGCCAGCAGTTTCCCGCCGACGACAGGGAATAGGGGCTACACCTTC
.	TRBJ2-2	13	.	TRBV19	CASSIGGIGELFF	TGTGCCAGTAGTATAGGGGGGATCGGGGAGCTGTTTTTT
TRBD2	TRBJ2-7	15	.	TRBV5-6	CASSFYGRAPHEQYF	TGTGCCAGCAGCTTTTACGGGAGGGCCCCCCACGAGCAGTACTTC
.	TRBJ2-3	15	.	TRBV18	CASSTGNIRTDTQYF	TGTGCCAGCTCTACGGGCAACATTCGCACAGATACGCAGTATTTT
TRBD1	TRBJ2-7	14	.	TRBV7-8	CASSRRGQGLEQYF	TGTGCCAGCAGCCGGAGGGGACAGGGGCTCGAGCAGTACTTC
TRBD2	TRBJ2-7	16	.	TRBV5-6	CASSLERYSGSYEQYF	TGTGCCAGCAGCCTGGAGAGGTATAGCGGGAGCTACGAGCAGTACTTC
TRBD2	TRBJ2-4	17	once	TRBV5-1	CASAPAGDGLAKNIQYF	TGCGCCAGCGCACCAGCGGGGGATGGCTTAGCCAAAAACATTCAGTACTTC
.	TRBJ1-5	15	.	TRBV10-3	CAISESTMGNQPQHF	TGTGCCATCAGTGAGTCCACGATGGGAAATCAGCCCCAGCATTTT
TRBD2	TRBJ2-7	13	.	TRBV29-1	CSASGSPTYEQYF	TGCAGCGCAAGCGGGAGCCCAACCTACGAGCAGTACTTC